In its sample, the clone carrying this TCR beta chain was seen a few times. Its cognate antigen is unknown. Described treatment: oral pan-JAK inhibitor, 5-10 mg twice daily. Individuals with alopecia areata gave both lesional scalp punch biopsies and peripheral blood for collection. PBMCs yielded sorted CD4+ and CD8+ T cells. Isolated RNA was reverse transcribed into cDNA used as the sequencing template. Sequencing used immunoSEQ multiplex PCR; TCRdb keeps in-frame clones, though not all of them. Of over 150,000 clones in the sample, approximately 55% were seen once. The ends were cut back, 0 bases at V and 4 bases at J, with 16 bases in the middle. Germline CDR1 LGHNA, CDR2 YSLEER. The CDR3 spans 17 residues. The data were obtained in a study of CD8+ T cells in alopecia areata. Whole-study context: Treated patients were given 5 to 10 mg oral tofacitinib twice daily.

Overall study findings and caveats: There were many expanded lesional clones persisting in scalp and blood during tofacitinib.

The sample consisted of CD8+ T cells sorted from blood, taken at week 24, from a patient treated with tofacitinib. This TCR derives from a human donor with alopecia areata. The genes are TRBV4-3 and TRBJ1-5; D gene ambiguous. In DNA, the CDR3 is TGCGCCAGCAGCCAAGATTCGGCCAGGCGCATTAATCAGCCCCAGCATTTT. It encodes CASSQDSARRINQPQHF.